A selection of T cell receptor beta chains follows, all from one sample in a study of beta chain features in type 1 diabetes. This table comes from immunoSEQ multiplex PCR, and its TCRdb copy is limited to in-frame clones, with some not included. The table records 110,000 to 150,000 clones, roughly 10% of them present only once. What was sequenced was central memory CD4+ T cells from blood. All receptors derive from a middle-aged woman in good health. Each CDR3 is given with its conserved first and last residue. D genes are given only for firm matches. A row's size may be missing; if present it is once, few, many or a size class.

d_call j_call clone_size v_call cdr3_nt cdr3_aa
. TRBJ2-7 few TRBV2 TGTGCCAGCAGACCCGGTAGCTACGAGCAGTACTTC CASRPGSYEQYF
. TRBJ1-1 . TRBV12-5 TGTGCTAGTGGTTTGGTAGATTGGAGAGCTATGAACACTGAAGCTTTCTTT CASGLVDWRAMNTEAFF
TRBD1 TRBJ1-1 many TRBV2 TGTGCCAGCAGCCGACAGGGTCCCAGTGATGCTTTCTTT CASSRQGPSDAFF
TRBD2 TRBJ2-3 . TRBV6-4 TGTGCCAGCAGCCCGGGGGGGAGCACAGATACGCAGTATTTT CASSPGGSTDTQYF
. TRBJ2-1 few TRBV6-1 TGTGCCAGCCAGCGGTACAATGAGCAGTTCTTC CASQRYNEQFF
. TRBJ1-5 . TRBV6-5 TGTGCCAGCAGTTACTCGAGGCAGGGGCAGCCCCAGCATTTT CASSYSRQGQPQHF
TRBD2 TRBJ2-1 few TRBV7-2 TGTGCCAGCAGCTTACGGGGGGGTTCCTACAATGAGCAGTTCTTC CASSLRGGSYNEQFF
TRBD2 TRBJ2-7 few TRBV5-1 TGCGCCAGCAGCTCCGGACTAGAGTACGAGCAGTACTTC CASSSGLEYEQYF
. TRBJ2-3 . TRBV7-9 TGTGCCAGCAGCTTAGAGGGACAACTCACAGATACGCAGTATTTT CASSLEGQLTDTQYF
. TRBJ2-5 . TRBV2 TGTGCCAGCAGTGAAGTCGGCCTACCGGGAGAGACCCAGTACTTC CASSEVGLPGETQYF
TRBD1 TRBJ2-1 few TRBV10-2 TGCGCCAGCAGGGCCGGGACAGTCGACAATGAGCAGTTCTTC CASRAGTVDNEQFF
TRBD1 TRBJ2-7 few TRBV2 TGTGCCAGCCAACAGGGGCGGGTCTACGAGCAGTACTTC CASQQGRVYEQYF
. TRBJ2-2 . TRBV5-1 TGCGCCAGCAGCTTACTAGAGGGTACCGGGGAGCTGTTTTTT CASSLLEGTGELFF
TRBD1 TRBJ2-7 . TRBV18 TGTGCCAGCTCACCGAGACAGGGGCTCTACGAGCAGTACTTC CASSPRQGLYEQYF
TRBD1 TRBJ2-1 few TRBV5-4 TGTGCCAGCAGCTTAGAGCAGGGGGCGCACAATGAGCAGTTCTTC CASSLEQGAHNEQFF
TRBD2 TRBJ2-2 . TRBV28 TGTGCCAGCACCGGACTAGCGGGACCCGGGGAGCTGTTTTTT CASTGLAGPGELFF
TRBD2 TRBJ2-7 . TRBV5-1 TGCGCCAGCAGCCTCAGAGCCGGGACTAGCGGGGTGGAGCAGTACTTC CASSLRAGTSGVEQYF
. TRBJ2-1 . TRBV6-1 TGTGCCAGCAGTGAGACAAGGTATGAGCAGTTCTTC CASSETRYEQFF
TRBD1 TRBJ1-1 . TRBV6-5 TGTGCCGGCAGTTACAGGGGGCACACTGAAGCTTTCTTT CAGSYRGHTEAFF
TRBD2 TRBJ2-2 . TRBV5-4 TGTGCCAGCAGCTCCGGCGGACTAGGCACCGGGGAGCTGTTTTTT CASSSGGLGTGELFF
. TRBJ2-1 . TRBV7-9 TGTGCCAGCAGCTTCCGGGACTCATGGACCGATGAGCAGTTCTTC CASSFRDSWTDEQFF
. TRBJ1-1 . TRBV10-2 TGCGCCAGCAGTGACAGGGGCTGGGGCACTGAAGCTTTCTTT CASSDRGWGTEAFF
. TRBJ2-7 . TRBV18 TGTGCCAGCTCACCCCGCCAGGGGACCTACGAGCAGTACTTC CASSPRQGTYEQYF
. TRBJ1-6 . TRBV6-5 TGTGCCAGCAGCATCGGGGATTCACCCCTCCACTTT CASSIGDSPLHF
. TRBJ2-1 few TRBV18 TGTGCCAGCTCCGAGCGAAGCTCCTACAATGAGCAGTTCTTC CASSERSSYNEQFF
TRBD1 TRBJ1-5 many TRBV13 TGTGCCAGCAGTCAAAGGACAGGGAATCAGCCCCAGCATTTT CASSQRTGNQPQHF
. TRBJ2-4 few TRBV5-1 TGCGCCAGCAGCCCGGATGGGGCCATAAACATTCAGTACTTC CASSPDGAINIQYF